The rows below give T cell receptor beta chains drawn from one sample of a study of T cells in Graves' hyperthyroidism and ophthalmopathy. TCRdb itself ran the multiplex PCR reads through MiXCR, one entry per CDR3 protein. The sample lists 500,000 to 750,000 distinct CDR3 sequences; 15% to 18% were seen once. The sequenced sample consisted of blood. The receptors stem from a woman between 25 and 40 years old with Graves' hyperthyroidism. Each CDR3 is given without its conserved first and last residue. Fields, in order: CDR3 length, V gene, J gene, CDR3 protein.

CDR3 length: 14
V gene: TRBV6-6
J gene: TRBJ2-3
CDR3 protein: ASSYSASGRSDTQY

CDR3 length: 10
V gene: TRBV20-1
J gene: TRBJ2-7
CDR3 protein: SALDPLCEQY

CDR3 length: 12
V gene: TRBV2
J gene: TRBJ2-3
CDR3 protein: ASRGRVSTDTQY

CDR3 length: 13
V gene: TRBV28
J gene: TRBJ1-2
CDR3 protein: ASIPTAGWHYGYT

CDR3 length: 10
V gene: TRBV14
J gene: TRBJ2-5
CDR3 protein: ASSQPAATQY

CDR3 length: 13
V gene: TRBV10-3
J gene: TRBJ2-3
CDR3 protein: AISRSDRDADTQY

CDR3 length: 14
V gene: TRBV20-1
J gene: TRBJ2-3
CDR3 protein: SARVGLRSSIDTQY

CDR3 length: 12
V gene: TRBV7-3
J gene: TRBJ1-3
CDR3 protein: ASSPRTFGNTIY

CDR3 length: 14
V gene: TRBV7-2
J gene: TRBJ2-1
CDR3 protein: ASSTWVAGGQKEQF

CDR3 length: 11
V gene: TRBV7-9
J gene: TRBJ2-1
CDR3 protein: ASSKTKNNGQF

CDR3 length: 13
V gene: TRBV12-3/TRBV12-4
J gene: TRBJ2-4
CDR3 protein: ASTKQGAAKNVQY

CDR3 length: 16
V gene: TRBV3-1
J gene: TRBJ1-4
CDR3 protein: ASSPYEVLPTTNEKLF

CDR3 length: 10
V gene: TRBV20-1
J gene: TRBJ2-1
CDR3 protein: SAPGQTNEQF

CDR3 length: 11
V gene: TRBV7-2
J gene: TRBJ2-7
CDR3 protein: ASSMGPRYEQY

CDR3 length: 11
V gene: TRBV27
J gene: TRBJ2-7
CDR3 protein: AIGASGRREQY

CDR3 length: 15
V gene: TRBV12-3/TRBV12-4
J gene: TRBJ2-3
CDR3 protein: ASSWRLGGTTTDTQY

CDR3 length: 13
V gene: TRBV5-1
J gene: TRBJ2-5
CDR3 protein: ASSLGLIAEETQY

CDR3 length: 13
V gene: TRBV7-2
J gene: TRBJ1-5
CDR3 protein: ASSYDRASNQPQH